This TCR beta chain was retrieved from a study of blood T cell repertoires in COVID-19. The overall study: Collection of acute and convalescent COVID-19 samples took place in the United States, Italy and Spain. PBMCs, B-cell-depleted T cells, or T cells were the source of the cDNA or gDNA that made up the material.

V was pared by 5 bases and J by 8 bases, with 17 bases between. Per the germline V gene, CDR1 is SGHRS and CDR2 is YFSETQ. CDR3 length equals 14 residues. As originally analysed: Scientists estimated how many nucleated cells there were by amplifying reference gene primers. Using immunoSEQ multiplex PCR, the repertoire was profiled, and TCRdb retains in-frame clones only, with some absent. That table is the source of V, J and clone size, and D and trimming were worked out from the DNA. The sample lists under 500,000 clones; 70% to 90% were seen once. Sample: PBMCs or T cells enriched from blood (not recorded which). The source is a young woman with acute COVID-19. J is TRBJ2-1 and V is TRBV5-1, with a tentative D call TRBD2 (5 bases). The CDR3 sequence is CASSFSGIRDEQFF. DNA of the CDR3: TGCGCCAGCAGTTTCAGCGGCATCCGGGATGAGCAGTTCTTC. The whole variable domain, remainder taken from reference TRBV5-1 and TRBJ2-1, is KAGVTQTPRYLIKTRGQQVTLSCSPISGHRSVSWYQQTPGQGLQFLFEYFSETQRNKGNFPGRFSGRQFSNSRSEMNVSTLELGDSALYLCASSFSGIRDEQFFGPGTRLTVL.